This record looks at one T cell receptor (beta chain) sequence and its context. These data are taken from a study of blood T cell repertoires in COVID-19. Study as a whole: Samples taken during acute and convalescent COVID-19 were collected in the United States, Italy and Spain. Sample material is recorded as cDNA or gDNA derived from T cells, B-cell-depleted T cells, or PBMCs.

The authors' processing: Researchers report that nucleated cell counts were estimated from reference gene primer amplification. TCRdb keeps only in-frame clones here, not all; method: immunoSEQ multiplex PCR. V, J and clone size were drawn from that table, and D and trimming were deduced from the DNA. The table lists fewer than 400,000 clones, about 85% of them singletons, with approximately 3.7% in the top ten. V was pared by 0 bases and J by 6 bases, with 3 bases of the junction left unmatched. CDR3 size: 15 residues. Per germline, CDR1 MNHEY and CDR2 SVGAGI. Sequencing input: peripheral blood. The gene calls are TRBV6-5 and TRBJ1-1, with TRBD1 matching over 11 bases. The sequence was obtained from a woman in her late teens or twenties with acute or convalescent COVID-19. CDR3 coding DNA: TGTGCCAGCAGTTACTCCGGGACAGGGGGGGCTGAAGCTTTCTTT. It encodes CASSYSGTGGAEAFF.